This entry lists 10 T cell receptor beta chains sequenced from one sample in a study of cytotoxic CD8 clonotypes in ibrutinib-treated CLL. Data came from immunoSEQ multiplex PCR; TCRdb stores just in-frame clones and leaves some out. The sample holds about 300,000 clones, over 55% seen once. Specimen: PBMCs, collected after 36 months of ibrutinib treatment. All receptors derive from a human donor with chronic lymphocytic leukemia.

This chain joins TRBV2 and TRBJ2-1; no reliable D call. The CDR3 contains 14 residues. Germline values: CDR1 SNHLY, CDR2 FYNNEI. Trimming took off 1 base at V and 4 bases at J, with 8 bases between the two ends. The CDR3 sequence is CASSEVQVYNEQFF. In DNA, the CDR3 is TGTGCCAGCAGTGAAGTGCAGGTATACAATGAGCAGTTCTTC.

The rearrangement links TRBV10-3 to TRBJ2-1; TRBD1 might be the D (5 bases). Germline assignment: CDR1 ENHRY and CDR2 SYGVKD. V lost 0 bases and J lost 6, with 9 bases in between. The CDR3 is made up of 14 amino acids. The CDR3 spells CAISESQGRNEQFF. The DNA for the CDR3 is TGTGCCATCAGTGAGTCCCAGGGCCGCAATGAGCAGTTCTTC.

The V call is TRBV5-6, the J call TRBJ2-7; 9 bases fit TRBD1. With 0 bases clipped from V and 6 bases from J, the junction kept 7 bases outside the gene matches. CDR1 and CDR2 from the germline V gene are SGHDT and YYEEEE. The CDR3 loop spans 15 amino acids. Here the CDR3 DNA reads TGTGCCAGCAGCTTGGTTGGGACAGGGTTTCGCGAGCAGTACTTC. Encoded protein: CASSLVGTGFREQYF.

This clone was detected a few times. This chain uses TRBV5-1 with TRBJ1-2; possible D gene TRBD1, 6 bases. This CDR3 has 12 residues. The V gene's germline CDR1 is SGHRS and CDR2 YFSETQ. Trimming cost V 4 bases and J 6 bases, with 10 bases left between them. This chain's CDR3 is CASSLRQDGYTF. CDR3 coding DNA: TGCGCCAGCAGCCTCCGACAGGATGGCTACACCTTC.

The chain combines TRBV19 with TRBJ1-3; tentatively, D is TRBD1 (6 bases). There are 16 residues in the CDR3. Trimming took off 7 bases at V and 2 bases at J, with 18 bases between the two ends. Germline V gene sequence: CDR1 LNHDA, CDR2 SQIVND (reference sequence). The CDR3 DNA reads TGTGCCAGTAACCCGCGGCCGGGGGCGCCTGGAAACACCATATATTTT. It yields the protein CASNPRPGAPGNTIYF.

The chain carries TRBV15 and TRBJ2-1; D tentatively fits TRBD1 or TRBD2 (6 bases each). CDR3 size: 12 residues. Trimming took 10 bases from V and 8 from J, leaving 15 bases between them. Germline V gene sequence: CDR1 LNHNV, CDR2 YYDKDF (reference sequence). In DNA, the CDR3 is TGTGCCAGCAGGGGAGGAGGATATGAGCAGTTCTTC. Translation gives CASRGGGYEQFF.

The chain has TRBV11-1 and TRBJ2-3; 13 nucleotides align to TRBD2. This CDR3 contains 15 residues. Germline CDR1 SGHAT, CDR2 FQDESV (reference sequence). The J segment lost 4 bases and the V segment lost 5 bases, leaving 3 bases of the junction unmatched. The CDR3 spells CASSPGLAGPDTQYF. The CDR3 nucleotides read TGTGCCAGCAGCCCGGGACTAGCGGGACCAGATACGCAGTATTTT.

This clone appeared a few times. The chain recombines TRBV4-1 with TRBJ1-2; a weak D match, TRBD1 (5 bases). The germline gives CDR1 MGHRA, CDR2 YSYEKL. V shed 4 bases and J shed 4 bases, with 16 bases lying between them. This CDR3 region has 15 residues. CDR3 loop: CASSRPGGVSYGYTF. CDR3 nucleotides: TGCGCCAGCAGCCGACCCGGAGGGGTTTCCTATGGCTACACCTTC.

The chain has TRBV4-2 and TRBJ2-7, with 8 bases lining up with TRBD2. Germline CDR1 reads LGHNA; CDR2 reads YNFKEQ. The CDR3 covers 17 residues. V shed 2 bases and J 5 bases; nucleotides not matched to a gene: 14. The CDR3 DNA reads TGTGCCAGCAGCCAATGGCTAGCGGGCCTCTTGTCGCACGAGCAGTACTTC. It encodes CASSQWLAGLLSHEQYF.

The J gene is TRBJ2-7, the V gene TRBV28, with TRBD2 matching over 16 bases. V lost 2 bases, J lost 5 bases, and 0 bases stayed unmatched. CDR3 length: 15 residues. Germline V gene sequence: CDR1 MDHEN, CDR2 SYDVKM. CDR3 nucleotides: TGTGCCAGCAGTTTAGGGACTAGCGGGAGGGACGAGCAGTACTTC. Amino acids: CASSLGTSGRDEQYF.